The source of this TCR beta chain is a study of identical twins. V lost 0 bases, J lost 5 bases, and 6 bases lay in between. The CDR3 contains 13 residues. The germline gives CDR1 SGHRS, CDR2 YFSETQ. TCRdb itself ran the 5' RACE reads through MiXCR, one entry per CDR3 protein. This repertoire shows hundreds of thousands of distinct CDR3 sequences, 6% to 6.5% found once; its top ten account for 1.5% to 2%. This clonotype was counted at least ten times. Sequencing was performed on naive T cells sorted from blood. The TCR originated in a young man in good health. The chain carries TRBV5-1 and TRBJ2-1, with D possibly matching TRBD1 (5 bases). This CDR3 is CASSLGQHNEQFF. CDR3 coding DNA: TGCGCCAGCAGCTTGGGACAGCACAATGAGCAGTTCTTC.